This is a list of T cell receptor beta chains from one sample in a study of T cells in Graves' hyperthyroidism and ophthalmopathy. In TCRdb, the multiplex PCR reads were re-called with MiXCR into one record per CDR3 protein. Among around 500,000 distinct CDR3 sequences listed, approximately 22% were seen once. Material for sequencing was blood. Receptor source: a woman in her 70s with Graves' ophthalmopathy. Both conserved end residues are part of each CDR3. D genes are given only for firm matches. Some rows have no size entry. The others give once, few or many, or a class for an expanded clone.

v_call: TRBV5-1
clone_size: many
d_call: .
j_call: TRBJ2-7
cdr3_nt: TGCGCCAGCAGCCTACCTAGCTACGAGCAGTACTTC
cdr3_aa: CASSLPSYEQYF

v_call: TRBV9
clone_size: .
d_call: .
j_call: TRBJ2-6
cdr3_nt: TGTGCCAGCAGCGTAAGGTGGTCGGGGGCCAACGTCCTGACTTTC
cdr3_aa: CASSVRWSGANVLTF

v_call: TRBV20-1
clone_size: few
d_call: .
j_call: TRBJ2-3
cdr3_nt: TGCAGTGCTAGAGATTCTAGCAAGCAGTATTTT
cdr3_aa: CSARDSSKQYF

v_call: TRBV6-2/TRBV6-3
clone_size: many
d_call: .
j_call: TRBJ1-2
cdr3_nt: TGTGCCAGCAGTTACCTCGACGGGAGAAGGGATAACTATGGCTACACCTTC
cdr3_aa: CASSYLDGRRDNYGYTF

v_call: TRBV2
clone_size: .
d_call: TRBD1
j_call: TRBJ2-2
cdr3_nt: TGTGCCAGCAGTTTTAACAGGGGAACGAACACCGGGGAGCTGTTTTTT
cdr3_aa: CASSFNRGTNTGELFF

v_call: TRBV7-2
clone_size: .
d_call: .
j_call: TRBJ2-1
cdr3_nt: TGTGCCAGCAGCTTAGTTTCGGTTAGGAATGAGCAGTTCTTC
cdr3_aa: CASSLVSVRNEQFF

v_call: TRBV6-1
clone_size: few
d_call: TRBD2
j_call: TRBJ2-7
cdr3_nt: TGTGCCAGCAGTCCAGTAGCGGGAGGTTCCTACGAGCAGTACTTC
cdr3_aa: CASSPVAGGSYEQYF

v_call: TRBV20-1
clone_size: .
d_call: .
j_call: TRBJ2-3
cdr3_nt: TGCAGTGCTAGACCCCGTGCCTTGGATACGCAGTATTTT
cdr3_aa: CSARPRALDTQYF

v_call: TRBV29-1
clone_size: few
d_call: .
j_call: TRBJ1-2
cdr3_nt: TGCAGCGTTGACCCCTCGGCAGGGAACTATGGCTACACCTTC
cdr3_aa: CSVDPSAGNYGYTF

v_call: TRBV28
clone_size: .
d_call: .
j_call: TRBJ1-1
cdr3_nt: TGTGCCAGCGGGTACGGGAGGGTACCTGAAGCTTTCTTT
cdr3_aa: CASGYGRVPEAFF

v_call: TRBV20-1
clone_size: .
d_call: .
j_call: TRBJ2-2
cdr3_nt: TGCAGTGCTAGGCCAGGGTATTACGAACTCGGTATTACGAACACCGGGGAGCTGTTTTTT
cdr3_aa: CSARPGYYELGITNTGELFF

v_call: TRBV20-1
clone_size: many
d_call: .
j_call: TRBJ2-7
cdr3_nt: TGCAGTGCTAGCACGGGATCGAGGGGGGACGAGCAGTACTTC
cdr3_aa: CSASTGSRGDEQYF

v_call: TRBV14
clone_size: .
d_call: TRBD1
j_call: TRBJ2-7
cdr3_nt: TGTGCCAGCAGCCCCCTAACAGGGGTCGAGCAGTACTTC
cdr3_aa: CASSPLTGVEQYF

v_call: TRBV3-1
clone_size: many
d_call: .
j_call: TRBJ2-7
cdr3_nt: TGTGCCAGCAGCCAAGTCGGGGGAAAAGGCGAGCAGTACTTC
cdr3_aa: CASSQVGGKGEQYF

v_call: TRBV12-3/TRBV12-4
clone_size: .
d_call: .
j_call: TRBJ1-3
cdr3_nt: TGTGCCAGCAGTCTCACAGGGCCGAGCTCTGGAAACACCATATATTTT
cdr3_aa: CASSLTGPSSGNTIYF

v_call: TRBV7-2
clone_size: few
d_call: TRBD2
j_call: TRBJ2-2
cdr3_nt: TGTGCCAGCAGCTCTAAGGGACTAGCGGTAACCGGGGAGCTGTTTTTT
cdr3_aa: CASSSKGLAVTGELFF

v_call: TRBV18
clone_size: .
d_call: TRBD1
j_call: TRBJ1-5
cdr3_nt: TGTGCCAGCTCACCCCTCCAGGGGGAATATCAGCCCCAGCATTTT
cdr3_aa: CASSPLQGEYQPQHF

v_call: TRBV15
clone_size: few
d_call: .
j_call: TRBJ1-4
cdr3_nt: TGTGCCACCGGAAACTACAGCGCAACTAATGAAAAACTGTTTTTT
cdr3_aa: CATGNYSATNEKLFF

v_call: TRBV5-1
clone_size: few
d_call: .
j_call: TRBJ2-3
cdr3_nt: TGCGCCAGCAGCTCCACAGGTCCCACAGATACGCAGTATTTT
cdr3_aa: CASSSTGPTDTQYF

v_call: TRBV6-1
clone_size: .
d_call: .
j_call: TRBJ2-7
cdr3_nt: TGTGCCAGCAGTGAAGTTTTGGGGGGCTACGAGCAGTACTTC
cdr3_aa: CASSEVLGGYEQYF

v_call: TRBV7-8
clone_size: .
d_call: .
j_call: TRBJ1-4
cdr3_nt: TGTGCCAGCAGCAGTACGGGTAATGAAAAACTGTTTTTT
cdr3_aa: CASSSTGNEKLFF

v_call: TRBV6-2/TRBV6-3
clone_size: .
d_call: TRBD2
j_call: TRBJ2-1
cdr3_nt: TGTGCCAGCCCCCCCCGGGGAGCGGGGGCCTACAATGAGCAGTTCTTC
cdr3_aa: CASPPRGAGAYNEQFF

v_call: TRBV19
clone_size: few
d_call: TRBD1
j_call: TRBJ1-4
cdr3_nt: TGTGCCAGTAGTACCCGACAGGGGGTAACTAATGAAAAACTGTTTTTT
cdr3_aa: CASSTRQGVTNEKLFF

v_call: TRBV29-1
clone_size: .
d_call: .
j_call: TRBJ1-2
cdr3_nt: TGCAGCGTTGATTCAGCGGCGAATGGCTACACCTTC
cdr3_aa: CSVDSAANGYTF

v_call: TRBV24-1
clone_size: .
d_call: .
j_call: TRBJ2-7
cdr3_nt: TGTGCCACCAGTGATGGAGACTACGAGCAGTACTTC
cdr3_aa: CATSDGDYEQYF

v_call: TRBV6-5
clone_size: .
d_call: .
j_call: TRBJ1-6
cdr3_nt: TGTGCCAGCAGTTACGAAGGGCGGTCACCCCTCCACTTT
cdr3_aa: CASSYEGRSPLHF

v_call: TRBV5-6
clone_size: .
d_call: .
j_call: TRBJ2-3
cdr3_nt: TGTGCCAGCAGCTTAAGAACAGGATCAGATACGCAGTATTTT
cdr3_aa: CASSLRTGSDTQYF

v_call: TRBV29-1
clone_size: .
d_call: .
j_call: TRBJ2-5
cdr3_nt: TGCAGCGTTGACCCAACAGGCGAAGTTGGGACCCAGTACTTC
cdr3_aa: CSVDPTGEVGTQYF

v_call: TRBV12-3/TRBV12-4
clone_size: many
d_call: .
j_call: TRBJ1-1
cdr3_nt: TGTGCCAGCAGTTTAGCGAGAGCTTTCTTT
cdr3_aa: CASSLARAFF

v_call: TRBV10-3
clone_size: .
d_call: TRBD2
j_call: TRBJ2-1
cdr3_nt: TGTGCCATCAGTGAAAGTCTAGCGGACAATGAGCAGTTCTTC
cdr3_aa: CAISESLADNEQFF

v_call: TRBV6-5
clone_size: .
d_call: .
j_call: TRBJ1-1
cdr3_nt: TGTGCCAGCAGTTACTCGAGAGGCAATGAAGCTTTCTTT
cdr3_aa: CASSYSRGNEAFF

v_call: TRBV29-1
clone_size: few
d_call: TRBD1
j_call: TRBJ2-1
cdr3_nt: TGCAGCGGGCGACAGGGGGAAGGATTTTTCGAGCAGTTCTTC
cdr3_aa: CSGRQGEGFFEQFF

v_call: TRBV2
clone_size: many
d_call: .
j_call: TRBJ2-1
cdr3_nt: TGTGCCAGTCGGGGGAACTCCTACAATGAGCAGTTCTTC
cdr3_aa: CASRGNSYNEQFF

v_call: TRBV6-1
clone_size: .
d_call: TRBD2
j_call: TRBJ2-7
cdr3_nt: TGTGCCAGCAGTGAAGCCCACCCTAGCGGGGTTTCAAGGCGAGAGCAGTACTTC
cdr3_aa: CASSEAHPSGVSRREQYF

v_call: TRBV11-3
clone_size: .
d_call: .
j_call: TRBJ2-2
cdr3_nt: TGTGCCAGCAGCTGGGGGCCGGGAGGTGCCCGGAACGGGGAGCTGTTTTTT
cdr3_aa: CASSWGPGGARNGELFF

v_call: TRBV30
clone_size: .
d_call: .
j_call: TRBJ2-1
cdr3_nt: TGTGCCTGGAGTGACGGGATATACGAGCAGTTCTTC
cdr3_aa: CAWSDGIYEQFF